Shown below are 8 T cell receptor beta chains from a single sample sequenced in a study of CXCR3-negative and CXCR3-positive naive CD8 T cells. TRB cDNA libraries were made by UMI-labeled 5' RACE. TCRdb processed the 5' RACE reads again and assigns one entry to each CDR3 protein, with no DNA. This sample carries fewer than 80,000 distinct CDR3 sequences, with about 1.5% going to the ten biggest clones. Sequencing was carried out using naive CXCR3- CD8+ T cells from blood. Subset reported: CD45RO-CCR7+CD27+CD95- naive CD8+ T cells lacking CXCR3 (TNR3-). The receptor source for this set is a human donor in good health. Some clones in this sample may be carry-over from other donors' samples.

V gene TRBV7-3 combines with J gene TRBJ1-1; TCRdb reports TRBD1, a call that lacks DNA to check it against. The CDR3 has 15 residues. CDR1 and CDR2 from the germline V gene are SGHTA and FQGTGA. CDR3 region: CASSQGLGGLTEAFF.

The rearrangement joins TRBV19 to TRBJ2-2; checking the TCRdb D call of TRBD1 is not possible without DNA. The length of the CDR3 is 16 residues. Germline-derived CDR1 and CDR2 are LNHDA and SQIVND (reference sequence). CDR3 in amino acids: CASSIGQGAVAGELFF. The full variable domain, completed using reference TRBV19 and TRBJ2-2, is DGGITQSPKYLFRKEGQNVTLSCEQNLNHDAMYWYRQDPGQGLRLIYYSQIVNDFQKGDIAEGYSVSREKKESFPLTVTSAQKNPTAFYLCASSIGQGAVAGELFFGEGSRLTVL.

The chain joins TRBV9 to TRBJ2-1. The CDR3 loop spans 14 amino acids. CDR1 is SGDLS and CDR2 is YYNGEE in the germline V gene. Here the CDR3 reads CASSVAGGANEQFF.

This chain connects TRBV11-2 to TRBJ2-3; TCRdb selects TRBD1, and the lack of DNA leaves this call unchecked. The CDR3 runs to 14 residues. Germline V lookup: CDR1 SGHAT, CDR2 FQNNGV. This CDR3 is CASERGQITDTQYF.

V and J are TRBV9 and TRBJ2-5; absent DNA, TCRdb's TRBD2 call cannot be checked. The CDR3 runs 18 residues. Per germline, CDR1 SGDLS and CDR2 YYNGEE. CDR3 sequence reads: CASSNAKTSGEYQETQYF.

The rearrangement joins TRBV6-6 to TRBJ2-7; without DNA, the TCRdb call of TRBD1 cannot be checked. The length of the CDR3 is 13 residues. The germline V gene encodes CDR1 MNHNY and CDR2 SVGAGI (reference sequence). CDR3 loop: CASSPGRVYEQYF.

The chain links TRBV5-5 to TRBJ2-7. Germline values: CDR1 SGHKS, CDR2 YYEKEE (reference sequence). The length of the CDR3 is 14 residues. CDR3 region: CASSPSVENYEQYF.

The chain joins TRBV4-2 to TRBJ2-1; no DNA is available, so the TRBD1 call from TCRdb remains unchecked. The CDR3 has 15 residues. Germline V gene sequence: CDR1 LGHNA, CDR2 YNFKEQ. This CDR3 is CASSQEAMRGGEQFF.